This T cell receptor beta chain was recovered during a study of blood T cell repertoires in COVID-19. How the authors handled the data: Estimates of nucleated cell counts were drawn from the amplification of reference gene primers. Some clones are missing from TCRdb's copy, which holds only in-frame ones; the method was immunoSEQ multiplex PCR. V, J and clone size reflect that table, while D and trimming were determined from the DNA. The sample has about 69,000 clones, 60% to 80% seen once; the top ten hold approximately 15%. Trimming removed 2 bases at V and 1 base at J, with 8 bases between. This CDR3 has 15 amino acids. Germline assignment: CDR1 KGHSH and CDR2 LQKENI.

This chain joins TRBV18 and TRBJ2-2; weak D call: TRBD2 (6 bases). The specimen was peripheral blood. This receptor was taken from a man aged 55 to 69 with acute or convalescent COVID-19. The CDR3 is CASSPRRENTGELFF. The CDR3 region has the DNA TGTGCCAGCTCACCAAGGAGGGAGAACACCGGGGAGCTGTTTTTT.